What follows is one TCR beta chain and its context. Deletions cut 7 bases from V and 5 bases from J, with 9 bases between. Germline V CDR1 and CDR2: MNHNS, SASEGT. The CDR3 contains 12 residues. This sample's time point: after dendritic cell vaccination, including at tumor progression/relapse. This sample stems from a study of glioma-infiltrating T cells after dendritic cell vaccination. TCRdb's copy holds only in-frame clones and misses some; the assay was immunoSEQ multiplex PCR. The sample has 100,000 or so clones; roughly 89% are singletons. Material: blood, obtained after dendritic cell vaccination. The V and J genes are TRBV6-1 and TRBJ1-5; D may be TRBD1 (6 bases). The TCR sequence derives from a human donor with glioblastoma. The CDR3 coding sequence is TGTGCCAGCATGGGGGGGCATCAGCCCCAGCATTTT. Its translation: CASMGGHQPQHF.